Shown below are 19 T cell receptor beta chains from a single sample sequenced in a study of cytomegalovirus exposure and HLA in healthy donors. It was with 60 Vbeta and 13 Jbeta primers that the PCR ran. Clones were sequenced by immunoSEQ multiplex PCR, and TCRdb holds only the in-frame ones, with some missing. The sample lists 150,000 or so clones; roughly 66% were seen once. Sequencing was done on a sample of PBMCs. The receptor set was obtained from a woman younger than 35 in good health and CMV-seronegative.

The chain has TRBV29-1 and TRBJ1-4; tentatively, D is TRBD1 (5 bases). The germline gives CDR1 SQVTM, CDR2 ANQGSEA. Between the trimmed V and J ends, which lost 7 bases and 0 bases, there was a span of 9 bases. This CDR3 spans 13 amino acids. The DNA for the CDR3 is TGCAGCGGAAGGGGTCCAACTAATGAAAAACTGTTTTTT. Amino acid sequence: CSGRGPTNEKLFF.

The chain joins TRBV5-1 to TRBJ2-2; TRBD2 is a possible D gene (6 bases). The germline V gene encodes CDR1 SGHRS and CDR2 YFSETQ. This CDR3 has 14 residues. V lost 4 bases, J lost 7 bases, and 14 bases lay in between. CDR3 DNA: TGCGCCAGCAGCGATTGGGGGGTCAACGGGGAGCTGTTTTTT. Translation: CASSDWGVNGELFF.

The chain links TRBV5-4 to TRBJ1-4; D may be TRBD1 (6 bases). Germline V gives CDR1 SGHNT, CDR2 YYREEE (reference sequence). The germline V and J ends were trimmed by 0 bases and 3 bases, with 18 bases remaining between them. The CDR3 runs to 18 residues. The CDR3 DNA reads TGTGCCAGCAGCTTGGCCTGGGGGCGCGGGGGGTCTAATGAAAAACTGTTTTTT. Its translation is CASSLAWGRGGSNEKLFF.

The gene calls are TRBV5-6 and TRBJ2-7; D gene uncertain. CDR1 is SGHDT and CDR2 is YYEEEE in the germline V gene. V was shortened by 1 base and J by 5 bases, with 10 bases between the two germline ends. This CDR3 has 13 residues. The chain's CDR3 is CASSLSRSNEQYF. The CDR3 DNA reads TGTGCCAGCAGCTTGTCCAGATCGAACGAGCAGTACTTC.

The chain uses TRBV6-5 and TRBJ2-5, with 8 positions matching TRBD1. The germline V gene encodes CDR1 MNHEY and CDR2 SVGAGI. The CDR3 spans 15 residues. Unmatched junction bases numbered 8, after V lost 3 bases and J lost 5 bases. Written as DNA, the CDR3 is TGTGCCAGCAGTTATTCAGGGGGCGCCGGGGAGACCCAGTACTTC. Translated, it gives CASSYSGGAGETQYF.

V usage is TRBV11-2 and J usage is TRBJ2-5, with D uncertain. There are 11 residues in the CDR3. With 5 bases removed from V and 7 bases from J, the gap between germline ends came to 8 bases. Germline CDR1 SGHAT, CDR2 FQNNGV. The CDR3 sequence is CASSQSPTQYF. The CDR3 coding sequence is TGTGCCAGCAGCCAGTCCCCGACCCAGTACTTC.

In DNA form, the CDR3 reads TGTGCCAGCAGCTTGGGACAGACCTATGGCTACACCTTC. Translated, it gives CASSLGQTYGYTF. The chain has TRBV5-8 and TRBJ1-2, with D tentatively TRBD1 (5 bases). CDR3 length: 13 residues. V was trimmed by 0 bases and J by 4 bases, leaving 7 bases between them. Germline CDR1 and CDR2: SGHTS and YDEGEE. Complete variable domain (other parts from reference TRBV5-8 and TRBJ1-2): EAGVTQSPTHLIKTRGQQATLRCSPISGHTSVYWYQQALGLGLQFLLWYDEGEERNRGNFPPRFSGRQFPNYSSELNVNALELEDSALYLCASSLGQTYGYTFGSGTRLTVV.

V gene TRBV19 combines with J gene TRBJ2-2; 7 bases match TRBD2. CDR1 LNHDA and CDR2 SQIVND come from the germline V gene (reference sequence). The CDR3 runs to 15 residues. The trim removed 10 bases at V and 2 bases at J, leaving 10 bases unmatched. This CDR3 reads CATKGLAVNTGELFF. The CDR3 nucleotides read TGTGCCACCAAGGGGCTAGCGGTCAACACCGGGGAGCTGTTTTTT.

J is TRBJ2-1 and V is TRBV21-1; no check of the table's D call, TRBD2, against the DNA was made. TRBV21-1 is given as a pseudogene. The length of the CDR3 is 17 residues. CDR3 DNA sequence: TGTGCCAGCAGCAAAAGGGGGCTAGCGGGAGGGATAAATGAGCAGTTCTTC. Protein product: CASSKRGLAGGINEQFF.

J is TRBJ2-1 and V is TRBV7-2; 12 bases are shared with TRBD2. CDR3 size: 15 residues. The V gene end was trimmed by 6 bases and the J gene end by 2 bases; junction bases not matched to a gene: 2. Germline V CDR1 and CDR2: SGHTA, FQGNSA. The CDR3 here is CASRRTSGTYNEQFF. CDR3 in DNA: TGTGCCAGCAGAAGGACTAGCGGGACCTACAATGAGCAGTTCTTC.

This chain connects TRBV6-5 to TRBJ1-2; TRBD1 matches at 10 bases. Germline V lookup: CDR1 MNHEY, CDR2 SVGAGI. The CDR3 covers 14 residues. The V segment lost 4 bases and the J segment 7 bases; nucleotides outside the gene matches: 6. In nucleotides, the CDR3 is TGTGCCAGCAGTTCCCTGACAGGGGGCTTTGGCTACACCTTC. Amino acids: CASSSLTGGFGYTF.

CDR3: CASLTLAGPAGELFF. CDR3 sequence (DNA): TGTGCCAGTCTGACGCTAGCGGGGCCTGCCGGGGAGCTGTTTTTT. The V call is TRBV2, the J call TRBJ2-2; 9 bases align to TRBD2. Unmatched junction bases numbered 11, after V lost 9 bases and J lost 6 bases. This CDR3 has 15 amino acids. The V gene's germline CDR1 is SNHLY and CDR2 FYNNEI.

The J gene is TRBJ2-3, the V gene TRBV5-1, with D unclear. The CDR3 is 12 residues long. From germline, CDR1 is SGHRS and CDR2 YFSETQ. The germline V and J ends were trimmed by 3 bases and 2 bases, with 4 bases remaining between them. CDR3 residues: CASSYNTDTQYF. Here the CDR3 DNA reads TGCGCCAGCAGCTACAACACAGATACGCAGTATTTT.

V and J are TRBV5-4 and TRBJ1-2; D might be TRBD1 (6 bases). Germline assignment: CDR1 SGHNT and CDR2 YYREEE (reference sequence). CDR3 length equals 13 residues. V lost 4 bases to trimming and J lost 2 bases, with 9 bases between them. The CDR3 reads CASSQDRNYGYTF. The DNA of the CDR3 is TGTGCCAGCAGCCAGGACAGAAACTATGGCTACACCTTC.

This clone was observed a single time. The V and J genes are TRBV18 and TRBJ1-6; a weak D match, TRBD1 (6 bases). Germline V gives CDR1 KGHSH, CDR2 LQKENI. CDR3 length equals 15 residues. V lost 5 bases and J lost 7, with 15 bases in between. The chain's CDR3 is CASSSGQLGNSPLHF. CDR3 coding DNA: TGTGCCAGCTCAAGCGGACAGCTAGGGAATTCACCCCTCCACTTT.

The genes are TRBV27 and TRBJ2-5; 7 bases are shared with TRBD1. Germline V gene sequence: CDR1 MNHEY, CDR2 SMNVEV (reference sequence). Trimming at V came to 5 bases and at J to 1 base, leaving 13 bases not matched to a gene. The CDR3 loop spans 17 amino acids. The CDR3 region has the DNA TGTGCCAGCAGTGTGACAGGGCCGTTTTGGGGCCAAGAGACCCAGTACTTC. Translation gives CASSVTGPFWGQETQYF.

V and J are TRBV10-3 and TRBJ1-1, with D possibly being TRBD1 (6 bases). The CDR3 runs 12 residues. Germline V CDR1 and CDR2: ENHRY, SYGVKD. V lost 10 bases, J lost 6 bases, and 15 bases lay in between. CDR3: CASLPGQPEAFF. The CDR3 DNA is TGTGCCAGTCTACCGGGACAACCTGAAGCTTTCTTT.

This clone was counted a single time. The V gene is TRBV19, the J gene TRBJ1-2; no clear D. Germline CDR1 is LNHDA and CDR2 is SQIVND (reference sequence). The V end lost 4 bases, the J end lost 7 bases, and 13 bases lay between the germline ends. The CDR3 spans 13 residues. The CDR3 protein is CASSKGNSGGYTF. The CDR3 nucleotides read TGTGCCAGTAGTAAAGGGAATAGCGGTGGCTACACCTTC.

V usage is TRBV27 and J usage is TRBJ2-7; D possibly corresponds to TRBD2 (5 bases). Trimming cost V 7 bases and J 5 bases, with 24 bases left between them. The CDR3 loop spans 16 amino acids. Per the germline V gene, CDR1 is MNHEY and CDR2 is SMNVEV (reference sequence). The CDR3 DNA reads TGTGCCAGCACCCTCCCGGGAACGAAGGGTTCGAACGAGCAGTACGTC. This codes for CASTLPGTKGSNEQYV.